Following are 4 T cell receptor beta chains from one sample sequenced in a study of T cell changes during pregnancy in multiple sclerosis. Data came from immunoSEQ multiplex PCR; TCRdb stores just in-frame clones and leaves some out. The sample has about 32,000 clones, about nine tenths seen once. The material sequenced was CD8+ T cells from peripheral blood mononuclear cells, taken in the second trimester of pregnancy. The receptors come from a female donor in good health, enrolled as a control in a pregnancy study.

The chain combines TRBV4-1 with TRBJ1-3, with no clear D. The V end lost 0 bases, the J end lost 2 bases, and 17 bases lay between the germline ends. CDR1 is MGHRA, CDR2 YSYEKL, per germline. The CDR3 length is 18 residues. CDR3 coding DNA: TGCGCCAGCAGCCAAGATTACTTGTCTGGTCTGACTGGAAACACCATATATTTT. It translates to CASSQDYLSGLTGNTIYF.

This chain links TRBV4-3 with TRBJ1-4; 7 positions agree with TRBD1. CDR1 is LGHNA, CDR2 YSLEER, per germline. The CDR3 totals 14 residues. J lost 10 bases, V lost 0 bases, and 5 bases had no gene match. The CDR3 protein is CASSQDTGDAKLFF. DNA for the CDR3: TGCGCCAGCAGCCAAGACACAGGGGACGCAAAACTGTTTTTT.

The rearrangement joins TRBV2 to TRBJ1-2; D might be TRBD1 (6 bases). The CDR3 covers 12 residues. CDR1 is SNHLY and CDR2 is FYNNEI in the germline V gene. Trimming took off 11 bases at V and 2 bases at J, with 12 bases between the two ends. CDR3 in DNA: TGTGCCCAGGGGCCAGGGAACTATGGCTACACCTTC. Residues: CAQGPGNYGYTF. Using reference TRBV2 and TRBJ1-2 for the parts outside the CDR3, the full variable domain is EPEVTQTPSHQVTQMGQEVILRCVPISNHLYFYWYRQILGQKVEFLVSFYNNEISEKSEIFDDQFSVERPDGSNFTLKIRSTKLEDSAMYFCAQGPGNYGYTFGSGTRLTVV.

This chain joins TRBV19 and TRBJ1-4, with 7 bases aligning to TRBD1. This CDR3 is 15 amino acids long. Germline CDR1 is LNHDA and CDR2 is SQIVND (reference sequence). V was clipped by 10 bases and J by 2 bases; unmatched bases: 10. CDR3 DNA sequence: TGTGCCACTAAACCACAGGGGAACACTAATGAAAAACTGTTTTTT. As protein: CATKPQGNTNEKLFF.